Below are 14 T cell receptor beta chains sequenced from a single sample in a study of PD-L1 blockade in urothelial cancer (TCRdb year 2017). In light of the paper, this sample's time point label describes: pretreatment peripheral blood. Library preparation used the immunoSEQ multiplex PCR assay. TCRdb took this table from immuneACCESS and kept in-frame rearrangements with V and J called. Such tables lack part of the clones; where checked against another copy, unresolved V genes explain under half of the gap, and the rest is unexplained. The sample data list 70,000 to 75,000 clones, and 85% to 90% of these were observed just once. Of the sample, under 6% falls within the top ten clones. Source: PBMCs, taken around atezolizumab (anti-PD-L1) treatment. These receptors were obtained from an older man with urothelial cancer.

This clone was counted only a few times. The chain joins TRBV5-1 to TRBJ2-7, with TRBD2 matching 9 bases. Germline lookup yields CDR1 SGHRS and CDR2 YFSETQ. V shed 0 bases and J 2 bases; nucleotides not matched to a gene: 3. This CDR3 region has 15 residues. The CDR3 reads CASSLEAGGPYEQYF. The CDR3 DNA is TGCGCCAGCAGCTTGGAAGCGGGAGGACCCTACGAGCAGTACTTC.

The chain carries TRBV28 and TRBJ2-7; D is uncertain. The germline V gene has CDR1 MDHEN and CDR2 SYDVKM. With 3 bases removed from V and 1 base from J, the gap between germline ends came to 7 bases. The CDR3 sequence is 13 residues long. The CDR3 loop reads CASSFSVSYEQYF. CDR3 DNA: TGTGCCAGCAGTTTTTCAGTTTCCTACGAGCAGTACTTC.

The V gene is TRBV6-5, the J gene TRBJ1-5; 9 bases match TRBD1. The germline gives CDR1 MNHEY, CDR2 SVGAGI. With 6 bases clipped from V and 4 bases from J, the junction kept 7 bases outside the gene matches. The CDR3 consists of 15 residues. In nucleotides, the CDR3 is TGTGCCAGCAGGGTAGGACAGGGGAAAAATCAGCCCCAGCATTTT. Its protein product is CASRVGQGKNQPQHF.

The chain couples TRBV4-2 to TRBJ2-1; a weak D match, TRBD2 (5 bases). CDR1 is LGHNA, CDR2 YNFKEQ, per germline. Trimming took off 0 bases at V and 7 bases at J, with 16 bases between the two ends. The CDR3 sequence is 16 residues long. CDR3 amino acids: CASSQDRAAKKNEQFF. In DNA form, the CDR3 reads TGTGCCAGCAGCCAAGACCGAGCGGCTAAGAAAAATGAGCAGTTCTTC.

The chain couples TRBV12-5 to TRBJ2-6; 7 bases are a match to TRBD1. With 5 bases clipped from V and 13 bases from J, the junction kept 8 bases outside the gene matches. Germline lookup yields CDR1 LGHNT and CDR2 FRNRAP. The CDR3 is 13 residues long. CDR3: CASGPRTGQVLTF. In DNA, the CDR3 is TGTGCTAGTGGTCCCCGGACAGGTCAAGTCCTGACTTTC.

The V gene is TRBV5-1, the J gene TRBJ1-1, with D maybe TRBD1 (5 bases). Germline V CDR1 and CDR2: SGHRS, YFSETQ. V dropped 0 bases and J dropped 9 bases, with 24 bases sitting between them. The CDR3 runs 17 residues. CDR3 region: CASSLEYRRSRPLQAFF. The CDR3 region has the DNA TGCGCCAGCAGCTTGGAGTACAGGCGTTCTCGGCCCCTTCAAGCTTTCTTT. The full variable domain, in which reference TRBV5-1 and TRBJ1-1 provide the parts outside the CDR3, is KAGVTQTPRYLIKTRGQQVTLSCSPISGHRSVSWYQQTPGQGLQFLFEYFSETQRNKGNFPGRFSGRQFSNSRSEMNVSTLELGDSALYLCASSLEYRRSRPLQAFFGQGTRLTVV.

This chain connects TRBV6-5 to TRBJ2-1; D call uncertain. The CDR3 totals 14 residues. The V end was cut by 11 bases, the J end by 0 bases, with 14 bases between. CDR1 and CDR2 (germline): MNHEY, SVGAGI. Here the CDR3 reads CADPDSSSYNEQFF. CDR3 in DNA: TGTGCCGACCCTGACTCAAGCTCCTACAATGAGCAGTTCTTC.

V usage is TRBV5-6 and J usage is TRBJ2-3; TRBD2 is a possible D gene (5 bases). From germline, CDR1 is SGHDT and CDR2 YYEEEE. V gave up 4 bases and J gave up 2 bases, with 17 bases separating them. The CDR3 loop spans 16 amino acids. CDR3 region: CASSQHGVRVTDTQYF. CDR3 DNA: TGTGCCAGCAGCCAACACGGGGTACGGGTCACAGATACGCAGTATTTT.

This CDR3 reads CATRGEQRGYTF. The CDR3 region has the DNA TGTGCCACTCGGGGGGAACAGCGGGGCTACACCTTC. This rearrangement joins TRBV27 to TRBJ1-2; a possible D gene is TRBD1 (5 bases). The CDR3 contains 12 residues. Deletions cut 10 bases from V and 8 bases from J, with 17 bases between. Germline values: CDR1 MNHEY, CDR2 SMNVEV (reference sequence).

This chain uses TRBV4-1 with TRBJ2-7, with a tentative D call TRBD2 (5 bases). CDR3 length equals 15 residues. Trimming shortened V by 1 base and J by 3 bases, and 13 bases separated the two germline ends. Germline CDR1 and CDR2: MGHRA and YSYEKL. CDR3 nucleotides: TGCGCCAGCAGCCAAGGCCGGATAGGGAGCTACGAGCAGTACTTC. This sequence encodes CASSQGRIGSYEQYF.

The chain couples TRBV28 to TRBJ2-7; 10 bases are a match to TRBD2. CDR3 length: 15 amino acids. Trimming removed 3 bases from V and 7 bases from J; junction bases left unmatched: 9. Germline CDR1 and CDR2: MDHEN and SYDVKM. In nucleotides, the CDR3 is TGTGCCAGCAGTTTTGAAGCGGGAGGGCCGCGAGAGCAGTACTTC. Its translation: CASSFEAGGPREQYF.

The V and J genes are TRBV25-1 and TRBJ1-2; D uncertain. The CDR3 consists of 15 residues. V was pared by 1 base and J by 0 bases, with 9 bases between. Germline V gives CDR1 MGHDK, CDR2 SYGVNS. CDR3 sequence: CASSEWEVANYGYTF. CDR3 coding DNA: TGTGCCAGCAGTGAATGGGAGGTAGCTAACTATGGCTACACCTTC.

The CDR3 region has the DNA TGTGCCAGCAGGAAACTAGCGGGGGAGCCAGATACGCAGTATTTT. It encodes CASRKLAGEPDTQYF. V is TRBV6-6 and J is TRBJ2-3; 11 positions match TRBD2. Germline V CDR1 and CDR2: MNHNY, SVGAGI (reference sequence). The length of the CDR3 is 15 residues. The J segment lost 4 bases and the V segment lost 6 bases, leaving 6 bases of the junction unmatched.

The chain uses TRBV27 and TRBJ1-1; 9 positions match TRBD1. Losses at the gene ends were 4 bases for V and 5 bases for J; bases not matched to a gene: 14. The germline V gene encodes CDR1 MNHEY and CDR2 SMNVEV (reference sequence). The CDR3 has 17 residues. The CDR3 DNA reads TGTGCCAGCAGTTACCGTTATATTAGGACAGGGGAGACTGAAGCTTTCTTT. Protein product: CASSYRYIRTGETEAFF.